The sequence of this TCR beta chain was determined in a study of CD8 T cells in ankylosing spondylitis. The CDR3 is 16 amino acids. CDR1 SGHTA and CDR2 FQGNSA come from the germline V gene. Overall study findings and caveats: Relatively rare in peripheral blood, disease-linked clones were also CD8+. Researchers reportedly found disease-linked clones significantly enriched in matched ankylosing spondylitis synovial fluid. Made up of eight highly homologous variants, a TCR beta motif appeared characteristic of ankylosing spondylitis blood. Several of the motif variants were reported before in synovial fluid and blood from reactive arthritis.

Note on this clonotype: Its antigen remains unknown. Germline is not matched at one junction end, which may reflect a read error.

Construction of TCR beta libraries was performed using quantitative 5'-RACE with molecular barcodes. TCRdb redid the calling of the 5' RACE reads with MiXCR, one entry per CDR3 protein. The repertoire holds a few hundred thousand distinct CDR3 sequences, with less than 9.5% as singletons. Material for sequencing was blood, either unsorted or a sorted T cell fraction (not recorded which). V and J are TRBV7-2 and TRBJ2-5; 8 bases align to TRBD1. This TCR was sampled from a male donor with ankylosing spondylitis. The CDR3 loop is CANSSQRTGNQETQYF. CDR3 DNA: TGTGCCAACAGCTCCCAACGGACAGGGAACCAAGAGACCCAGTACTTC. The full variable domain, its missing parts supplied by reference TRBV7-2 and TRBJ2-5, is GAGVSQSPSNKVTEKGKDVELRCDPISGHTALYWYRQSLGQGLEFLIYFQGNSAPDKSGLPSDRFSAERTGGSVSTLTIQRTQQEDSAVYLCANSSQRTGNQETQYFGPGTRLLVL.